This TCR beta chain was sequenced in a study of human T cells and chemical hapten exposure. The time point was: patch test 1, 2 weeks after DPC sensitization. The treatment denotes: therapeutic diphenylcyclopropenone sensitization with weekly scalp DPC. MiXCR, applied by TCRdb to the RACE reads, yields one record per CDR3 protein. The sample carries roughly 45,000 distinct CDR3 sequences, 8% to 9.5% recorded once. The CDR3 is made up of 15 amino acids. Germline CDR1 SGDLS, CDR2 YYNGEE. V was shortened by 0 bases and J by 8 bases, with 15 bases between the two germline ends. The sample holds a few counts of this clonotype.

The source is a woman between 45 and 65 years old with alopecia areata. Some clones in this sample may be carry-over from other donors' samples. The chain recombines TRBV9 with TRBJ2-1, with D maybe TRBD2 (6 bases). The sequenced sample was whole blood, obtained in connection with sensitization to the hapten diphenylcyclopropenone (DPC). The CDR3 protein is CASSVDSGAWDEQFF. CDR3 DNA: TGTGCCAGCAGCGTAGATAGCGGTGCCTGGGATGAGCAGTTCTTC.